This record concerns one TCR beta chain sequence. Clones were read by immunoSEQ multiplex PCR, and TCRdb kept only the in-frame ones, dropping some. The top ten clones hold 1.5% to 2% of a sample with about 69,000 clones, 86% of them seen once. The data belong to a study of blood T cell repertoires in COVID-19. Whole-study context: Material from acute and convalescent COVID-19 was sourced from the United States, Italy and Spain.

Material: peripheral blood. The receptor was isolated from a man in his thirties or forties with acute or convalescent COVID-19.

In DNA, the CDR3 is TGTGCCAGCAGGTTGACTGGGAGCTACGAGCAGTACTTC. Translated: CASRLTGSYEQYF. The chain combines TRBV5-6 with TRBJ2-7; TRBD2 is a possible D gene (5 bases). Trimming removed 5 bases from V and 3 bases from J, with 12 bases in between. The CDR3 contains 13 residues. Germline CDR1 is SGHDT and CDR2 is YYEEEE. Filled out from reference TRBV5-6 and TRBJ2-7, the complete variable domain reads DAGVTQSPTHLIKTRGQQVTLRCSPKSGHDTVSWYQQALGQGPQFIFQYYEEEERQRGNFPDRFSGHQFPNYSSELNVNALLLGDSALYLCASRLTGSYEQYFGPGTRLTVT.